What follows are 6 T cell receptor beta chains derived from one specimen sequenced in a study of CD8 T cells in Susac syndrome. RNA was extracted with the RNeasy kit, and a quantity of about 0.45 to 1 ug was reverse transcribed using random hexamers. In TCRdb, the immunoSEQ multiplex PCR reads were re-called with MiXCR into one record per CDR3 protein. The table has over 200,000 distinct CDR3 sequences, roughly 94% seen once. Sequenced: CD4+ T cells from PBMCs. These TCRs come from a human donor with multiple sclerosis.

The rearrangement links TRBV30 to TRBJ2-1; TRBD2 matches 8 bases. Trimming took 4 bases from V and 5 from J; bases not matched to a gene: 10. Germline CDR1 reads GTSNPN; CDR2 reads SVGIG (reference sequence). The CDR3 covers 15 residues. CDR3 sequence: CAWTQGSGAHNEQFF. CDR3 sequence (DNA): TGTGCCTGGACCCAGGGTAGCGGGGCCCACAATGAGCAGTTCTTC.

Only one count was recorded for this clonotype. J is TRBJ2-3 and V is TRBV5-6, with 8 bases matching TRBD1. V trimming: 9 bases; J trimming: 5 bases; junction bases outside the gene matches: 8. Germline V gene data show CDR1 as SGHDT and CDR2 as YYEEEE. CDR3 length: 13 residues. This CDR3 reads CATGTGARDTQYF. Here the CDR3 DNA reads TGTGCCACCGGGACAGGCGCCAGAGATACGCAGTATTTT.

The J gene is TRBJ1-6, the V gene TRBV30, with D uncertain. There are 13 residues in the CDR3. Germline V CDR1 and CDR2: GTSNPN, SVGIG (reference sequence). With 4 bases removed from V and 8 bases from J, the gap between germline ends came to 12 bases. The chain's CDR3 is CAWNGEVDSPLHF. In nucleotides, the CDR3 is TGTGCCTGGAATGGGGAGGTGGATTCACCCCTCCACTTT.

J is TRBJ1-4 and V is TRBV27; no reliable D call. Between the trimmed V and J ends, which lost 6 bases and 2 bases, there was a span of 7 bases. The germline V gene has CDR1 MNHEY and CDR2 SMNVEV (reference sequence). The CDR3 has 13 amino acids. The CDR3 DNA reads TGTGCCAGCAGCAGCCGCACTAATGAAAAACTGTTTTTT. Its protein product is CASSSRTNEKLFF. Supplemented by reference TRBV27 and TRBJ1-4, the full variable domain reads EAQVTQNPRYLITVTGKKLTVTCSQNMNHEYMSWYRQDPGLGLRQIYYSMNVEVTDKGDVPEGYKVSRKEKRNFPLILESPSPNQTSLYFCASSSRTNEKLFFGSGTQLSVL.

The V and J genes are TRBV30 and TRBJ2-3, with 8 bases identical to TRBD2. V was pared by 2 bases and J by 2 bases, with 6 bases of the junction left unmatched. CDR1 and CDR2 from the germline V gene are GTSNPN and SVGIG (reference sequence). The CDR3 covers 15 residues. CDR3 DNA sequence: TGTGCCTGGAGTAGGGGCGGGGGGCTCACAGATACGCAGTATTTT. Amino acids: CAWSRGGGLTDTQYF.

The rearrangement uses TRBV20-1 and TRBJ2-3; 10 bases are shared with TRBD2. Germline-derived CDR1 and CDR2 are DFQATT and SNEGSKA (reference sequence). The V segment lost 7 bases and the J segment 6 bases; nucleotides outside the gene matches: 7. This CDR3 contains 13 residues. The CDR3 protein is CSGLAGGDDTQYF. The CDR3 DNA reads TGCAGTGGCTTAGCGGGGGGAGACGATACGCAGTATTTT.